This T cell receptor (beta chain) was sequenced during a study of T cell repertoires in cytomegalovirus infection. Study-level information: Public TCR beta signature analysis indicated the presence of both CMV infection and matching HLA type. Whole-study findings and limits: The study found HLA-C-restricted CMV-specific TCR beta clonotypes dominating the ex vivo response.

The V gene's germline CDR1 is SGHTA and CDR2 FQGNSA. With 1 base removed from V and 5 bases from J, the gap between germline ends came to 8 bases. This CDR3 spans 13 amino acids. TCRdb itself ran the reads through MiXCR, one entry per CDR3 protein. The table lists under 250,000 distinct CDR3 sequences, around 6.4% of them singletons. This clonotype was seen more than once but under ten times. Its antigen is still unknown. This TCR was recovered from a human donor in good health (CMV status not recorded). Some clones in this sample may be carry-over from other donors' samples. Sequenced sample: PBMCs. The chain employs TRBV7-2 and TRBJ1-2; D gene unclear. The CDR3 DNA reads as TGTGCCAGCAGCTTAGGGGCGCGTTATGGCTACACCTTC. Amino acids: CASSLGARYGYTF.